Sequencing of this TCR beta chain was carried out in a study of blood T cells in healthy people across ages. With 4 bases removed from V and 4 bases from J, the gap between germline ends came to 19 bases. This CDR3 has 16 residues. Germline CDR1 MGHDK, CDR2 SYGVNS. The use of a sample-barcoded 5' primer and a J-beta primer mix characterized a second PCR of about 7 to 12 cycles. TCRdb analysed the 5' RACE reads with MiXCR anew, one entry per CDR3 protein. Of about 970,000 distinct CDR3 sequences in the sample, 51% were seen once. This clonotype showed up just a few times. Its antigen is not identified. Study-level findings and limits: In long-lived donors, naive CD4+ cell counts and diversity exceeded those of aged donors. A strong correlation was found between TCR beta diversity and the percentage of naive T cells.

This chain links TRBV25-1 with TRBJ1-2; D might be TRBD1 (6 bases). Source material: blood. The sequence was obtained from a woman aged 55-70 years in good health. Here the CDR3 DNA reads TGTGCCAGCAGTGCCCCGGGACACCATACTCTCTATGGCTACACCTTC. Protein sequence: CASSAPGHHTLYGYTF.